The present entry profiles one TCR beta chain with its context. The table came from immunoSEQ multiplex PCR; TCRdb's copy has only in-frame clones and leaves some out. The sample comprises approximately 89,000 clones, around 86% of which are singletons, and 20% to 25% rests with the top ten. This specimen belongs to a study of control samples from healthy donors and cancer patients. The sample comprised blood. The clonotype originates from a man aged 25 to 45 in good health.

DNA of the CDR3: TGTGCCAGCAGCCTCCGACAGGGGAGGAATGAGCAGTTCTTC. This sequence encodes CASSLRQGRNEQFF. This chain joins TRBV7-2 and TRBJ2-1; 8 bases are a match to TRBD1. Germline loops: CDR1 SGHTA, CDR2 FQGNSA. The junction had 7 bases not matched to a gene; V was cut back by 5 bases and J by 7 bases. The CDR3 loop spans 14 amino acids.